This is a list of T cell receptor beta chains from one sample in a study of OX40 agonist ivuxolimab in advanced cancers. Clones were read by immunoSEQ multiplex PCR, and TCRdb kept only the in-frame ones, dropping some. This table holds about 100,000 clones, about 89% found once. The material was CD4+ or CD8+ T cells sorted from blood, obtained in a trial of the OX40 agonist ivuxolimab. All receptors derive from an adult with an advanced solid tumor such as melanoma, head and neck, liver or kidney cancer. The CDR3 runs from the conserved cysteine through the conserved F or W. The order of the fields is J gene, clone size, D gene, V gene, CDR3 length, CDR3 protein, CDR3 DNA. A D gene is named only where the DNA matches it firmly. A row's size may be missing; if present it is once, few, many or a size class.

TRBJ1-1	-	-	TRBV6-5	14	CASRPGLRNTEAFF	TGTGCCAGCAGGCCAGGACTGAGGAACACTGAAGCTTTCTTT
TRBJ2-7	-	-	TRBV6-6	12	CASQGSSYEQYF	TGTGCCAGCCAGGGGAGCTCCTACGAGCAGTACTTC
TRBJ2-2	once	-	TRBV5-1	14	CASSPGQNTGELFF	TGCGCCAGCAGCCCGGGACAGAACACCGGGGAGCTGTTTTTT
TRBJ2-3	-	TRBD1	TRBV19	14	CASSINRGTDTQYF	TGTGCCAGTAGTATCAACAGGGGTACAGATACGCAGTATTTT
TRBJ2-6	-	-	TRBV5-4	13	CASSLTGANVLTF	TGTGCCAGCAGCTTGACCGGGGCCAACGTCCTGACTTTC
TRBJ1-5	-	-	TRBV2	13	CASSWESNQPQHF	TGTGCCAGCAGTTGGGAAAGCAATCAGCCCCAGCATTTT
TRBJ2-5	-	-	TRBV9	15	CASSVGGNSLETQYF	TGTGCCAGCAGCGTAGGCGGGAACTCTTTAGAGACCCAGTACTTC
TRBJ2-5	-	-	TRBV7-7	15	CASSPMRLGRETQYF	TGTGCCAGCAGCCCCATGAGGCTAGGTCGCGAGACCCAGTACTTC
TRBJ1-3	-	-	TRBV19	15	CASSLDGGSGNTIYF	TGTGCCAGTAGTCTAGACGGCGGCTCTGGAAACACCATATATTTT
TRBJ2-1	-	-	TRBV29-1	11	CSVRDRDEQFF	TGCAGCGTTCGGGACCGGGATGAGCAGTTCTTC
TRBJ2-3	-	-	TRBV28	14	CASSLGRLTDTQYF	TGTGCCAGCAGTTTGGGAAGACTTACAGATACGCAGTATTTT
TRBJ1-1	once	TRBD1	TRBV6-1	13	CAVQGTMNTEAFF	TGTGCCGTACAGGGGACTATGAACACTGAAGCTTTCTTT
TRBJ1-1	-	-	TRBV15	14	CATTAGILNTEAFF	TGTGCCACCACCGCGGGCATATTGAACACTGAAGCTTTCTTT
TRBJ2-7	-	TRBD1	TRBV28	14	CASTPGQAPYEQYF	TGTGCCAGCACCCCGGGACAGGCACCTTACGAGCAGTACTTC
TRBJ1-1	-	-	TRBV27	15	CASSWAQGVGTEAFF	TGTGCCAGCAGCTGGGCCCAAGGGGTGGGCACTGAAGCTTTCTTT
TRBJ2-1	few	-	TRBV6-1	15	CASSEAGVSYNEQFF	TGTGCCAGCAGTGAGGCAGGGGTGTCCTACAATGAGCAGTTCTTC
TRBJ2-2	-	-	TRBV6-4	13	CASSDLGTGELFF	TGTGCCAGCAGTGACTTGGGGACCGGGGAGCTGTTTTTT
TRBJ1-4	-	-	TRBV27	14	CASSLKSRNEKLFF	TGTGCCAGCAGTTTAAAGTCCCGAAATGAAAAACTGTTTTTT
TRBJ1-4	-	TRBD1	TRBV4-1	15	CASSQEGTGDEKLFF	TGCGCCAGCAGCCAAGAGGGGACAGGGGATGAAAAACTGTTTTTT
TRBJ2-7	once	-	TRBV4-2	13	CASSQEDVLEQYF	TGTGCCAGCAGCCAAGAGGATGTCCTCGAGCAGTACTTC
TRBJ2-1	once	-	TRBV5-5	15	CASSLDVGSYNEQFF	TGTGCCAGCAGCTTGGATGTAGGCTCCTACAATGAGCAGTTCTTC
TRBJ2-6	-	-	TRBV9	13	CASSPAGPGVLTF	TGTGCCAGCAGCCCCGCGGGTCCGGGCGTCCTGACTTTC
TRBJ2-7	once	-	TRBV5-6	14	CASSLGTGYYEQYF	TGTGCCAGCAGCTTGGGGACCGGCTACTACGAGCAGTACTTC
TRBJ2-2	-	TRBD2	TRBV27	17	CASSPGRSGGAPGELFF	TGTGCCAGCAGCCCGGGGAGGTCCGGGGGGGCCCCCGGGGAGCTGTTTTTT
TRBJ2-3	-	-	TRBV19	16	CASSIDSGPTLDTQYF	TGTGCCAGTAGTATAGACTCGGGGCCTACCCTAGATACGCAGTATTTT
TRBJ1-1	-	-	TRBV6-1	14	CASSLQGWITEAFF	TGTGCCAGCAGCCTCCAGGGTTGGATCACTGAAGCTTTCTTT
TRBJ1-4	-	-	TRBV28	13	CASSSEPTEKLFF	TGTGCCAGCAGCTCCGAACCTACGGAAAAACTGTTTTTT
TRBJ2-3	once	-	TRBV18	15	CASSPLADDTDTQYF	TGTGCCAGCTCACCATTAGCGGATGACACAGATACGCAGTATTTT
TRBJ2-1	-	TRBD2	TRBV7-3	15	CASSLTGLDRNEQFF	TGTGCCAGCAGCTTAACTGGACTAGATCGCAATGAGCAGTTCTTC
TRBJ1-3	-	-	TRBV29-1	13	CSVIQGPGNTIYF	TGCAGCGTAATCCAGGGGCCCGGAAACACCATATATTTT